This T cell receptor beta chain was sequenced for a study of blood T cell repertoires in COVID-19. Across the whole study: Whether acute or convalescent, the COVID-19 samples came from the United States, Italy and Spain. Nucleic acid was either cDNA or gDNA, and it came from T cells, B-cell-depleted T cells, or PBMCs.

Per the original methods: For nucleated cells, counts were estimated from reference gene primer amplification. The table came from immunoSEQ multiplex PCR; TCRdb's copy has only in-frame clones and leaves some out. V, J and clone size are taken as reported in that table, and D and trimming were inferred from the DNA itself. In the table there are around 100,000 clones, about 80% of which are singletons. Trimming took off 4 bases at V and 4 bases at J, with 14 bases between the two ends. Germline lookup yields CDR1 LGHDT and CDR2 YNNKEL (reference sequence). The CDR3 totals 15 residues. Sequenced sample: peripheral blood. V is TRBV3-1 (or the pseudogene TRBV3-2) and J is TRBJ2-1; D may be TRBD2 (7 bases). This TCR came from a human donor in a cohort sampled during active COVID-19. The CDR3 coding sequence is TGTGCCAGCAGCCCTCGGGGGGCGGGGTACAATGAGCAGTTCTTC. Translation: CASSPRGAGYNEQFF.